This T cell receptor beta chain was sequenced during a study of blood T cell repertoires in COVID-19. Turning to the study itself: Collection of acute and convalescent COVID-19 samples took place in the United States, Italy and Spain. Sources were T cells, B-cell-depleted T cells, or PBMCs; the material itself was cDNA or gDNA.

Sequencing was performed with immunoSEQ multiplex PCR; in TCRdb, only in-frame clones are kept and a portion is missing. Among 230,000 or so clones, about 91% were seen once, and the ten largest hold about 2.3%. This clone was seen once. Across about two dozen US areas, participants ranged in age from about 18 to 90 years. Assignments of participants to cohorts depended upon their own reported clinical history. V dropped 6 bases and J dropped 2; count of bases not matched to a gene: 9. The CDR3 loop spans 16 amino acids. Germline lookup yields CDR1 ENHRY and CDR2 SYGVKD. The receptor's source is a woman aged 40 to 50 with acute COVID-19. This chain links TRBV10-3 with TRBJ1-3; 8 bases fit TRBD1. Sequencing was done on a sample of PBMCs or T cells enriched from blood (not recorded which). The CDR3 region has the DNA TGTGCCATCAGCCCACAGGGGGAAGGTACTGGAAACACCATATATTTT. Amino acid sequence: CAISPQGEGTGNTIYF.